The next 8 T cell receptor beta chains were all read from a single sample in a study of tumor-infiltrating lymphocytes in primary liver carcinoma. Co-extracting RNA and DNA was done with roughly 17-33 mg of unsorted bulk tissue as input. A primer in the constant region served to generate TCR beta cDNA from 450 to 600 ng of total RNA. Three nested multiplex PCR rounds of slightly modified ARM-PCR generated TCR beta libraries. The two initial PCR rounds, about 9 cycles each, used TRBV1-TRBV30 forward and C-beta reverse primers. TCRdb called the multiplex PCR reads again in MiXCR, with one record for every CDR3 protein. This table holds fewer than 80,000 distinct CDR3 sequences, 69% found once. Material: tumor-adjacent normal liver tissue. All receptors derive from a man aged 35 to 55 with primary liver carcinoma and hepatitis B virus infection.

Notes on this clonotype: An end of the junction does not agree with germline; a read error may underlie this. This chain's CDR3 is CANSLISSGRRNEQFF. CDR3 sequence (DNA): TGTGCCAACAGCTTAATTTCTAGCGGGAGAAGAAATGAGCAGTTCTTC. V usage is TRBV5-4 and J usage is TRBJ2-1; 10 nucleotides line up with TRBD2. This CDR3 comprises 16 residues. Germline V gene lookup returns CDR1 SGHNT and CDR2 YYREEE (reference sequence).

V usage is TRBV5-5 and J usage is TRBJ2-1; weak D call: TRBD2 (6 bases). V lost 3 bases, J lost 9 bases, and 25 bases lay in between. CDR3 length equals 17 residues. Germline V gene lookup returns CDR1 SGHKS and CDR2 YYEKEE (reference sequence). CDR3 sequence reads: CASSSPRSELANSEQFF. The CDR3 nucleotides read TGTGCCAGCAGCTCTCCCCGGAGCGAGCTAGCGAACAGTGAGCAGTTCTTC.

This clonotype has a count of ten or more. This may be a read error, as it is one base from a much larger clone. V gene TRBV4-3 combines with J gene TRBJ2-7, with D perhaps assigned TRBD1 or TRBD2 (5 bases each). Germline values: CDR1 LGHNA, CDR2 YSLEER. CDR3 length: 14 amino acids. Trimming removed 4 bases from V and 6 bases from J, with 16 bases in between. The CDR3 sequence is CASSLGTSSAEQYF. The CDR3 region has the DNA TGCGCCAGCAGCCTTGGGACGTCCAGCGCCGAGCAGTACTTC.

This clonotype was counted a single time. This CDR3 fails to terminate in the conserved phenylalanine or tryptophan, so it likely reflects a read error. Here the CDR3 reads CASSPDGGVNIGELFL. CDR3 coding DNA: TGTGCCAGCAGCCCGGATGGCGGGGTGAACATCGGGGAGCTGTTTCTG. The chain links TRBV5-4 to TRBJ2-2; weak D call: TRBD2 (6 bases). The germline CDR1 and CDR2 sequences are SGHNT and YYREEE (reference sequence). This CDR3 comprises 16 residues.

Comments on this clonotype: The junction departs from the called germline gene at one end, perhaps through a read error. The chain employs TRBV28 and TRBJ2-3; TRBD2 matches at 7 bases. The CDR3 is made up of 16 amino acids. CDR1 MDHEN and CDR2 SYDVKM come from the germline V gene. The DNA for the CDR3 is TGTGCCAGCAGACCAGCTCTTGTGACTAGCATAGATACGCAGTATTTT. It translates to CASRPALVTSIDTQYF.

To note about this clonotype: At one end, the junction sequence differs from germline, possibly due to a read error. The V call is TRBV11-2, the J call TRBJ1-4, with TRBD1 identical over 7 bases. This CDR3 spans 18 amino acids. Germline CDR1 is SGHAT and CDR2 is FQNNGV. CDR3 amino acids: CSSSSTGTTRATNEKLFF. The CDR3 DNA sequence: TGTTCCAGCAGCTCGACAGGGACCACTCGAGCAACTAATGAAAAACTGTTTTTT.

Turning to this clonotype: The junction differs from germline at one of its ends, possibly a read error. V usage is TRBV6-2 or TRBV6-3 and J usage is TRBJ2-5; no reliable D call. The CDR3 spans 15 residues. CDR1 and CDR2 (germline): MNHEY, SVGEGT. CDR3 loop: CANSTPIRSGETQYF. The CDR3, as DNA: TGTGCCAACAGTACCCCTATCAGGAGTGGAGAGACCCAGTACTTC.

Notes on this clonotype: Lacking the conserved final phenylalanine or tryptophan, this CDR3 likely reflects a read error. The rearrangement links TRBV6-1 to TRBJ2-7; 7 nucleotides align to TRBD1. The CDR3 contains 14 residues. Germline V gene data show CDR1 as MNHNS and CDR2 as SASEGT. This CDR3 is CASTERGQEDEQYL. In DNA form, the CDR3 reads TGTGCCAGCACTGAAAGGGGGCAGGAGGACGAGCAGTACTTA.